These 16 T cell receptor beta chains came from one sample sequenced in a study of cytomegalovirus exposure and HLA in healthy donors. The primer mix had 60 Vbeta and 13 Jbeta primers. Repertoires were generated with immunoSEQ multiplex PCR, while TCRdb's copy carries only in-frame clones and drops some. Here the sample spans 90,000 to 150,000 clones, over 80% being singletons. Source material: PBMCs. These receptors all come from a man aged 50 or older in good health and CMV-seronegative.

This clone has a handful of counts. This chain joins TRBV9 and TRBJ1-1, with D hard to call. The CDR3 has 13 residues. Germline V CDR1 and CDR2: SGDLS, YYNGEE. Trimming took 1 base from V and 5 from J, leaving 9 bases between them. The CDR3 reads CASSVSSGTEAFF. Here the CDR3 DNA reads TGTGCCAGCAGCGTATCTTCCGGGACTGAAGCTTTCTTT.

This clone was recorded once. This rearrangement joins TRBV19 to TRBJ2-5; 8 nucleotides match TRBD1. Per the germline V gene, CDR1 is LNHDA and CDR2 is SQIVND (reference sequence). V lost 0 bases to trimming and J lost 9 bases; unmatched junction nucleotides: 12. This CDR3 contains 16 residues. As DNA, the CDR3 is TGTGCCAGTAGTATAGATATCAACAGGGGGTATGATGCCCAGTACTTC. Its translation: CASSIDINRGYDAQYF.

The chain links TRBV5-4 to TRBJ2-3; tentative D call: TRBD2 (5 bases). The germline gives CDR1 SGHNT, CDR2 YYREEE (reference sequence). V was cut by 0 bases and J by 0 bases, with 8 bases left in between. The CDR3 length is 15 residues. DNA of the CDR3: TGTGCCAGCAGCTTGGGAGGGCGTAGCACAGATACGCAGTATTTT. This translates into CASSLGGRSTDTQYF.

CDR3 in DNA: TGTGCCAGCAGCCGGACGGGGGGCCCTTCCTACGAGCAGTACTTC. It yields the protein CASSRTGGPSYEQYF. J is TRBJ2-7 and V is TRBV28, with D perhaps matching TRBD2 (7 bases). The CDR3 length is 15 residues. V gave up 6 bases and J gave up 1 base, with 16 bases separating them. The V gene's germline CDR1 is MDHEN and CDR2 SYDVKM.

The chain joins TRBV6-4 to TRBJ2-3; 10 nucleotides line up with TRBD1. Looked up from germline, CDR1 is MRHNA and CDR2 is SNTAGT. This CDR3 comprises 11 residues. Losses at the gene ends were 5 bases for V and 15 bases for J; bases not matched to a gene: 5. The chain's CDR3 is CASSTGTGVYF. In DNA form, the CDR3 reads TGTGCCAGCAGTACCGGGACAGGGGTATATTTT.

J is TRBJ2-1 and V is TRBV4-3; 9 bases match TRBD2. Germline V lookup: CDR1 LGHNA, CDR2 YSLEER. CDR3 length: 17 amino acids. V shed 2 bases and J 5 bases; nucleotides not matched to a gene: 10. CDR3 sequence (DNA): TGCGCCAGCAGCCAAAACACCTTGGGACTAGCCCACAATGAGCAGTTCTTC. It encodes CASSQNTLGLAHNEQFF.

A few counts support this clone. This chain uses TRBV9 with TRBJ2-5; 10 nucleotides match TRBD2. Germline V gives CDR1 SGDLS, CDR2 YYNGEE. There are 15 residues in the CDR3. V lost 0 bases, J lost 6 bases, and 5 bases stayed unmatched. For the CDR3, the DNA is TGTGCCAGCAGCGTAGTAGCGGGGGGTCCCCAGACCCAGTACTTC. Amino acids: CASSVVAGGPQTQYF.

In DNA form, the CDR3 reads TGTGCCAGCAGCCGGGACAGGGGGAGTTACGAGCAGTACTTC. Amino acid sequence: CASSRDRGSYEQYF. The rearrangement links TRBV27 to TRBJ2-7, with TRBD1 matching 11 bases. CDR1 is MNHEY and CDR2 is SMNVEV in the germline V gene (reference sequence). The CDR3 is 14 amino acids. J was trimmed by 4 bases and V by 6 bases; bases with no gene match: 5.

The chain has TRBV7-9 and TRBJ1-1; 8 nucleotides match TRBD1. V gave up 5 bases and J gave up 11 bases; unmatched junction bases: 13. This CDR3 is 14 amino acids long. Per the germline V gene, CDR1 is SEHNR and CDR2 is FQNEAQ (reference sequence). The CDR3 DNA reads TGTGCCAGCAGCGCGCGGACAGGGCCAGGTGAGGCTTTCTTT. It is translated as CASSARTGPGEAFF. The full variable domain, in which reference TRBV7-9 and TRBJ1-1 provide the parts outside the CDR3, is DTGVSQNPRHKITKRGQNVTFRCDPISEHNRLYWYRQTLGQGPEFLTYFQNEAQLEKSRLLSDRFSAERPKGSFSTLEIQRTEQGDSAMYLCASSARTGPGEAFFGQGTRLTVV.

The chain links TRBV5-4 to TRBJ2-7; D might be TRBD2 (6 bases). The CDR3 consists of 14 residues. Germline V gene data show CDR1 as SGHNT and CDR2 as YYREEE (reference sequence). Trimming pared 4 bases from V and 3 bases from J, leaving 14 bases between. The CDR3 region is CASSESGGYYEQYF. In DNA, the CDR3 is TGTGCCAGCAGCGAAAGCGGAGGGTACTACGAGCAGTACTTC.

The V call is TRBV5-8, the J call TRBJ2-7; 9 bases align to TRBD1. Germline V gene sequence: CDR1 SGHTS, CDR2 YDEGEE. This CDR3 spans 14 amino acids. Losses at the gene ends were 8 bases for V and 2 bases for J; bases not matched to a gene: 8. CDR3 loop: CASLRDRVTYEQYF. The DNA for the CDR3 is TGTGCCAGTCTCCGGGACAGGGTAACCTACGAGCAGTACTTC.

This clone turned up a few times. The V call is TRBV27, the J call TRBJ2-6, with D possibly TRBD1 on 5 matching bases. Germline-derived CDR1 and CDR2 are MNHEY and SMNVEV (reference sequence). The CDR3 is 15 residues long. The V end lost 1 base, the J end lost 2 bases, and 6 bases lay between the germline ends. DNA for the CDR3: TGTGCCAGCAGTTTATGGGGCACTGGGGCCAACGTCCTGACTTTC. The encoded protein is CASSLWGTGANVLTF.

The chain joins TRBV7-9 to TRBJ1-6; perhaps TRBD1 as D (6 bases). Germline loops: CDR1 SEHNR, CDR2 FQNEAQ (reference sequence). V lost 2 bases, J lost 7 bases, and 12 bases lay in between. This CDR3 contains 15 residues. The CDR3 DNA sequence: TGTGCCAGCAGCTTACAGGGGAATGGGAATTCACCCCTCCACTTT. Residues: CASSLQGNGNSPLHF.

V gene TRBV4-1 combines with J gene TRBJ1-5, with a tentative D call TRBD1 (5 bases). Germline loops: CDR1 MGHRA, CDR2 YSYEKL. V dropped 0 bases and J dropped 5 bases, with 11 bases sitting between them. The CDR3 has 15 residues. Here the CDR3 reads CASSQDWGGDQPQHF. The CDR3 nucleotides read TGCGCCAGCAGCCAAGATTGGGGGGGAGATCAGCCCCAGCATTTT.

The chain employs TRBV28 and TRBJ1-2; no reliable D call. Germline V CDR1 and CDR2: MDHEN, SYDVKM. Trimming left V 5 bases short and J 8 bases short, with 15 bases between. The CDR3 is made up of 13 amino acids. DNA for the CDR3: TGTGCCAGCAGTCCACCCGGATTCGGGGGCTACACCTTC. This codes for CASSPPGFGGYTF.

The chain recombines TRBV2 with TRBJ2-1; TRBD1 is a possible D gene (6 bases). The germline CDR1 and CDR2 sequences are SNHLY and FYNNEI. The CDR3 runs to 10 residues. Trimming left V 8 bases short and J 13 bases short, with 12 bases between. The CDR3 spells CASAGASQFF. The CDR3 bases are TGTGCCAGCGCAGGGGCTTCCCAGTTCTTC.